The 8 T cell receptor beta chains below were found in one sample sequenced in a study of cytomegalovirus exposure and HLA in healthy donors. With 60 Vbeta and 13 Jbeta primers, the PCR was carried out. Sequencing used immunoSEQ multiplex PCR; TCRdb keeps in-frame clones, though not all of them. The sample table includes approximately 70,000 clones. Sequencing used PBMCs. All receptors derive from a woman in her 40s in good health and CMV-seropositive.

The rearrangement uses TRBV21-1 and TRBJ2-5; TRBD2, as called in the table, went unchecked against the DNA. The J call is in doubt because the DNA end fits TRBJ2-7 better. TRBV21-1 counts as a pseudogene. The CDR3 is 14 residues long. The CDR3 spells CASKGLAEPYEQYF. For the CDR3, the DNA is TGTGCCTCTAAGGGACTAGCGGAACCCTACGAGCAGTACTTC.

V usage is TRBV7-6 and J usage is TRBJ2-7, with 7 nucleotides matching TRBD1. Germline CDR1 is SGHVS and CDR2 is FNYEAQ. The CDR3 spans 15 residues. V dropped 2 bases and J dropped 5; count of bases not matched to a gene: 9. CDR3 region: CASSLNLDRTDEQYF. The CDR3 region has the DNA TGTGCCAGCAGCTTAAACCTGGACAGGACGGACGAGCAGTACTTC.

V usage is TRBV10-1 and J usage is TRBJ2-5; TRBD1 is a possible D gene (5 bases). From germline, CDR1 is WNHNN and CDR2 SYGVQD (reference sequence). V was clipped by 0 bases and J by 3 bases, with 11 bases between them. This CDR3 region has 15 residues. CDR3 in amino acids: CASSESGRAEETQYF. The CDR3 DNA follows: TGCGCCAGCAGTGAGTCGGGCAGGGCGGAAGAGACCCAGTACTTC.

This chain links TRBV28 with TRBJ1-6; 8 positions match TRBD1. The CDR3 contains 14 residues. With V trimmed by 8 bases and J by 7 bases, 7 bases remained unmatched. The V gene's germline CDR1 is MDHEN and CDR2 SYDVKM. The DNA of the CDR3 is TGTGCCAGCGCGGACAGGGTAGGAAATTCACCCCTCCACTTT. Translated: CASADRVGNSPLHF.

The chain combines TRBV12-5 with TRBJ2-5; TRBD2 is a possible D gene (6 bases). CDR3 length equals 13 residues. V was clipped by 6 bases and J by 5 bases, with 13 bases between them. Germline V gives CDR1 LGHNT, CDR2 FRNRAP. CDR3 amino acids: CASGRTGGETQYF. CDR3 coding DNA: TGTGCTAGTGGGAGGACTGGAGGGGAGACCCAGTACTTC.

This chain joins TRBV9 and TRBJ2-3, with D perhaps matching TRBD1 (5 bases). Germline CDR1 reads SGDLS; CDR2 reads YYNGEE. CDR3 size: 14 residues. V gave up 0 bases and J gave up 9 bases, with 14 bases separating them. The chain's CDR3 is CASSVGAGKVTQYF. The CDR3 DNA follows: TGTGCCAGCAGCGTAGGCGCAGGGAAGGTGACGCAGTATTTT.

This chain links TRBV7-2 with TRBJ2-1; 8 bases agree with TRBD2. The CDR3 spans 15 residues. CDR1 and CDR2 (germline): SGHTA, FQGNSA. The V gene end was trimmed by 3 bases and the J gene end by 5 bases; junction bases not matched to a gene: 6. The CDR3 region is CASSLIGGANNEQFF. The CDR3 nucleotides are TGTGCCAGCAGCTTGATCGGGGGGGCTAACAATGAGCAGTTCTTC.

V usage is TRBV13 and J usage is TRBJ1-2; D gene unclear. V shed 0 bases and J shed 4 bases, with 9 bases lying between them. In germline, CDR1 is PRHDT, CDR2 FYEKMQ (reference sequence). The CDR3 extends over 14 amino acids. DNA for the CDR3: TGTGCCAGCAGCTTAGGCAGACAACTCTATGGCTACACCTTC. It specifies CASSLGRQLYGYTF.